This T cell receptor (beta chain) appears in the sequencing data of a study of T cell responses to AZD1222 COVID-19 vaccine. Study observations and caveats: Along spike, vaccine-associated CD4 TCRs were found throughout, with dominance at 160-218 and 743-854. Unmutated variant regions are reportedly the target of nearly half of TCRs that are spike-specific. Most donors were white British and more were female, and clonal diversity was possibly underestimated. Only a handful of AZD1222 recipients, more than 5 in all, had baseline seropositivity.

V lost 5 bases to trimming and J lost 3 bases; unmatched junction nucleotides: 6. This CDR3 is built from 16 residues. Looked up from germline, CDR1 is PRHDT and CDR2 is FYEKMQ (reference sequence). Only in-frame clones appear in the TCRdb table, and some are missing; sequencing was by immunoSEQ multiplex PCR. Among 90,000 to 130,000 clones listed, roughly 89% were seen once. On this clone itself: Its antigen is as yet unknown.

This clonotype was sampled from an adult who received the AZD1222 COVID-19 vaccine. The starting material was peripheral blood, obtained 28 days after the second AZD1222 dose. The rearrangement joins TRBV13 to TRBJ2-7, with TRBD2 matching over 14 bases. CDR3 in amino acids: CASSPGTSGSSYEQYF. The CDR3 nucleotides are TGTGCCAGCAGCCCCGGGACTAGCGGGAGTAGCTACGAGCAGTACTTC.